The 8 T cell receptor beta chains below all came from one sample that was sequenced in a study of Graves' ophthalmopathy and Graves' hyperthyroidism. CDR3 regions of TCR beta were amplified from RNA transcripts. An initial RT-PCR round employing HTBI primers preceded a second-round multiplex PCR. From the multiplex PCR reads, TCRdb called clonotypes with MiXCR, one entry per CDR3 protein. This sample has about 1.1 million distinct CDR3 sequences; less than 45% occur once, and the top ten carry roughly 10%. Sample: peripheral blood or thyroid tissue (not recorded which). These receptor sequences come from an adult man with Graves' hyperthyroidism.

This clonotype came up a few times. CDR3 DNA: TGCGCCAGCAGTGCCGGACTAGCGGGAGTTCACGAGCAGTACTTC. Translation gives CASSAGLAGVHEQYF. V gene TRBV10-2 combines with J gene TRBJ2-7, with 13 bases that match TRBD2. V shed 4 bases and J 5 bases; nucleotides not matched to a gene: 5. Germline loops: CDR1 WSHSY, CDR2 SAAADI. The CDR3 spans 15 residues.

The CDR3 DNA follows: TGTGCCAGCAGCGTAGATGCGTCCGGCCAAGAGACCCAGTACTTC. Its translation is CASSVDASGQETQYF. J is TRBJ1-6 and V is TRBV9; D is unresolved. The J call may be wrong; the DNA end is better matched by TRBJ2-5. The CDR3 spans 15 residues. CDR1 and CDR2 (germline): SGDLS, YYNGEE.

The chain has TRBV29-1 and TRBJ2-5, with 7 nucleotides matching TRBD2. The CDR3 runs to 13 residues. Trimming took 5 bases from V and 5 from J; bases not matched to a gene: 8. The germline gives CDR1 SQVTM, CDR2 ANQGSEA. Here the CDR3 reads CSVTGTTVETQYF. The CDR3 nucleotides are TGCAGCGTTACCGGGACTACTGTGGAGACCCAGTACTTC.

The CDR3 nucleotides read TGTGCCAGCAGCTTAGCAGGGGATACCGAGCAGTACTTC. This translates into CASSLAGDTEQYF. This chain connects TRBV7-6 to TRBJ2-7; a weak D match, TRBD1 (5 bases). V shed 0 bases and J shed 6 bases, with 9 bases lying between them. The germline V gene has CDR1 SGHVS and CDR2 FNYEAQ. CDR3 size: 13 residues.

The V and J genes are TRBV7-2 and TRBJ1-2; no clear D. This CDR3 region has 17 residues. Trimming removed 2 bases from V and 1 base from J, with 17 bases in between. Germline loops: CDR1 SGHTA, CDR2 FQGNSA. The CDR3 DNA sequence: TGTGCCAGCAGCTTATCCGGTGATATCAGCCTTAACTATGGCTACACCTTC. This encodes CASSLSGDISLNYGYTF.

The chain has TRBV12-3 or TRBV12-4 and TRBJ2-7, with D possibly TRBD2 on 5 matching bases. This CDR3 has 14 amino acids. Trimming shortened V by 7 bases and J by 3 bases, and 16 bases separated the two germline ends. This chain's CDR3 is CASKQQRRNYEQYF. In DNA, the CDR3 is TGTGCCAGCAAGCAACAGCGGAGGAACTACGAGCAGTACTTC.

This clonotype was seen ten or more times. This chain connects TRBV7-7 to TRBJ2-5; D possibly corresponds to TRBD2 (6 bases). Deletions cut 2 bases from V and 4 bases from J, with 14 bases between. This CDR3 region has 15 residues. Germline V CDR1 and CDR2: SSHAT, FNYEAQ (reference sequence). The CDR3 reads CASSLTGGLTETQYF. CDR3 nucleotides: TGTGCCAGCAGCTTAACCGGGGGACTCACAGAGACCCAGTACTTC.

The chain carries TRBV10-3 and TRBJ2-7; D gene uncertain. This CDR3 spans 13 amino acids. CDR1 and CDR2 (germline): ENHRY, SYGVKD. V was cut by 3 bases and J by 1 base, with 7 bases left in between. In DNA, the CDR3 is TGTGCCATCAGTGACGACGGGTCCTACGAGCAGTACTTC. Its translation: CAISDDGSYEQYF.